The rows below give T cell receptor beta chains drawn from one sample of a study of blood T cell repertoires in COVID-19. Libraries were prepared by immunoSEQ multiplex PCR; TCRdb keeps only in-frame clonotypes and omits some of them. The profile shows 200,000 to 250,000 clones, around 86% of them singletons. Sequenced sample: PBMCs or T cells enriched from blood (not recorded which). These receptors were obtained from a middle-aged woman with acute COVID-19. Each CDR3 is given with its conserved first and last residue. Fields, in order: clone size, D gene, J gene, CDR3 length, V gene, CDR3 protein, CDR3 DNA. D genes are given only for firm matches. For some rows the clone size is stated as once, few or many, or as a class when expanded; others skip it.

.	TRBD1	TRBJ1-2	14	TRBV2	CASSGGTAGYGYTF	TGTGCCAGCAGTGGGGGGACAGCCGGATATGGCTACACCTTC
.	.	TRBJ1-2	15	TRBV6-6	CASSYSALANYGYTF	TGTGCCAGCAGTTACTCTGCCCTAGCTAACTATGGCTACACCTTC
.	TRBD1	TRBJ2-1	15	TRBV7-9	CASSLDHRGQNEQFF	TGTGCCAGCAGCTTGGACCACAGGGGGCAAAATGAGCAGTTCTTC
.	TRBD2	TRBJ2-5	17	TRBV5-1	CASSSGTSGGAKETQYF	TGCGCCAGCAGCTCGGGGACTAGCGGGGGGGCGAAAGAGACCCAGTACTTC
.	.	TRBJ2-7	17	TRBV7-9	CASSLIEFSSGTYEQYF	TGTGCCAGCAGCTTAATTGAGTTTTCATCCGGGACCTACGAGCAGTACTTC
.	.	TRBJ2-2	17	TRBV7-3	CASSPGLATTNTGELFF	TGTGCCAGCAGCCCGGGACTGGCTACAACGAACACCGGGGAGCTGTTTTTT
.	.	TRBJ1-1	14	TRBV30	CAWSRGGGSTEAFF	TGTGCCTGGTCTAGGGGGGGAGGATCCACTGAAGCTTTCTTT
.	.	TRBJ1-5	13	TRBV12-3/TRBV12-4	CASSLSRDQPQHF	TGTGCCAGCAGTTTGAGTAGAGATCAGCCCCAGCATTTT
.	TRBD1	TRBJ1-4	15	TRBV6-6	CASRDRGATNEKLFF	TGTGCCAGTCGGGACAGGGGCGCAACTAATGAAAAACTGTTTTTT
.	TRBD1	TRBJ1-5	16	TRBV18	CASSPSNTGGGQPQHF	TGTGCCAGCTCACCATCGAACACAGGGGGTGGTCAGCCCCAGCATTTT
.	TRBD1	TRBJ1-1	13	TRBV3-1/TRBV3-2	CASSPGRGPKAFF	TGTGCCAGCAGCCCCGGCAGGGGGCCAAAAGCTTTCTTT
.	.	TRBJ1-3	13	TRBV30	CAWAGVSGNTIYF	TGTGCCTGGGCAGGGGTCTCTGGAAACACCATATATTTT
.	.	TRBJ1-3	15	TRBV7-9	CASSHYRNSGNTIYF	TGTGCCAGCAGCCACTACAGGAACTCTGGAAACACCATATATTTT
.	.	TRBJ2-3	15	TRBV9	CASSVGAGHTDTQYF	TGTGCCAGCAGCGTAGGCGCGGGGCACACAGATACGCAGTATTTT
.	TRBD2	TRBJ2-1	12	TRBV20-1	CSASGEGNEQFF	TGCAGTGCTAGTGGGGAGGGCAATGAGCAGTTCTTC
.	TRBD1	TRBJ1-5	16	TRBV7-8	CASTSYGDRVPQPQHF	TGTGCCAGCACCAGCTATGGGGACAGGGTACCTCAGCCCCAGCATTTT
.	TRBD1	TRBJ1-1	16	TRBV6-5	CASSFGQASMNTEAFF	TGTGCCAGCAGTTTTGGACAGGCTAGTATGAACACTGAAGCTTTCTTT
.	.	TRBJ1-2	13	TRBV7-9	CASSSNRDDGYTF	TGTGCCAGCAGCTCTAACAGGGATGACGGCTACACCTTC
.	TRBD1	TRBJ1-4	14	TRBV3-1/TRBV3-2	CASSPDGTDEKLFF	TGTGCCAGCAGCCCAGACGGGACAGATGAAAAACTGTTTTTT
.	.	TRBJ1-5	13	TRBV11-2	CASSLDIDQPQHF	TGTGCCAGCAGCTTAGATATCGATCAGCCCCAGCATTTT
once	TRBD1	TRBJ2-7	13	TRBV20-1	CSASDRESYEQYF	TGCAGTGCTAGTGACAGGGAATCCTACGAGCAGTACTTC
.	.	TRBJ2-5	15	TRBV5-4	CASSSKAETQETQYF	TGTGCCAGCAGCTCTAAAGCGGAGACCCAAGAGACCCAGTACTTC